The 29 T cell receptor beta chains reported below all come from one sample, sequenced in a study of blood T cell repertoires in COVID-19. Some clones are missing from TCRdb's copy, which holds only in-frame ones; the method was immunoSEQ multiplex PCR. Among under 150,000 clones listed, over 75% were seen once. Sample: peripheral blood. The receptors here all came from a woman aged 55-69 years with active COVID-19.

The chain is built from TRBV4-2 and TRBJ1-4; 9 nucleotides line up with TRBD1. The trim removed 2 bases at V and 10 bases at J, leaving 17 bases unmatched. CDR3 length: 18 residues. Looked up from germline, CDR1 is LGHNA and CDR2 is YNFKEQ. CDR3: CASSQTGTGYSLMTKLFF. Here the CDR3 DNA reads TGTGCCAGCAGCCAAACCGGGACAGGGTATTCTTTAATGACAAAACTGTTTTTT.

The CDR3: CASSSRVSYEQYF. CDR3 nucleotide sequence: TGTGCCAGCAGCTCCAGGGTCTCCTACGAGCAGTACTTC. The chain uses TRBV5-6 and TRBJ2-7; a weak D match, TRBD1 (5 bases). CDR3 length: 13 residues. Deletions cut 3 bases from V and 0 bases from J, with 7 bases between. Per the germline V gene, CDR1 is SGHDT and CDR2 is YYEEEE.

The CDR3 protein is CASSFGRAHTEAFF. CDR3 nucleotides: TGTGCCAGCAGTTTCGGCAGGGCCCACACTGAAGCTTTCTTT. The V and J genes are TRBV27 and TRBJ1-1, with D tentatively TRBD1 (5 bases). V was cut by 3 bases and J by 3 bases, with 11 bases left in between. Germline lookup yields CDR1 MNHEY and CDR2 SMNVEV (reference sequence). This CDR3 spans 14 amino acids.

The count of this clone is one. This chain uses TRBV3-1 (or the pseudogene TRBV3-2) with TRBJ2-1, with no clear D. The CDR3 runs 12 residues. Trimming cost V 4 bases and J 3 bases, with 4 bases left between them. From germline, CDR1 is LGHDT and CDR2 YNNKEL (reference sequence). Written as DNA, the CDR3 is TGTGCCAGCAGCCCTAGCTACAATGAGCAGTTCTTC. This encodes CASSPSYNEQFF.

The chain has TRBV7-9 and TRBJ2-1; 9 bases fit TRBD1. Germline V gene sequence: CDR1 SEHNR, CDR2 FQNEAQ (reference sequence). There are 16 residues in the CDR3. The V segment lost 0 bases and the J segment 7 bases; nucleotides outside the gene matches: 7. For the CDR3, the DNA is TGTGCCAGCAGCTTAGCTGGACAGGGGACGGGGAATGAGCAGTTCTTC. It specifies CASSLAGQGTGNEQFF.

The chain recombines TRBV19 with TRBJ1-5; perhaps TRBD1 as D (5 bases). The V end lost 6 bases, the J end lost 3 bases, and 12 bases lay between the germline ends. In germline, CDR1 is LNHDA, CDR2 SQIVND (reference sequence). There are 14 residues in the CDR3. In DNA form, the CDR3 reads TGTGCCAGTAGAGGTAACAGGTTCAATCAGCCCCAGCATTTT. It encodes CASRGNRFNQPQHF.

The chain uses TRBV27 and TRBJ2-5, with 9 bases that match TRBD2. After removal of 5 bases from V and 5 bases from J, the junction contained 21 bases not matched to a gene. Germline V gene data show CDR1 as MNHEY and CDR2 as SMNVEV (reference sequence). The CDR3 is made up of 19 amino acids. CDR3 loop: CASSNSQTMSGRSLETQYF. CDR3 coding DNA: TGTGCCAGCAGTAACTCACAGACTATGAGCGGGAGGTCGCTGGAGACCCAGTACTTC.

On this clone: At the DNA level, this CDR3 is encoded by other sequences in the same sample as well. The CDR3 is CASSPPGLAGAGELFF. In DNA, the CDR3 is TGTGCCAGCTCACCACCCGGCCTAGCGGGAGCCGGGGAGCTGTTTTTT. The chain employs TRBV18 and TRBJ2-2, with 10 bases matching TRBD2. In germline, CDR1 is KGHSH, CDR2 LQKENI. The CDR3 runs 16 residues. V shed 0 bases, J shed 6 bases, and the junction held 4 bases outside the gene matches.

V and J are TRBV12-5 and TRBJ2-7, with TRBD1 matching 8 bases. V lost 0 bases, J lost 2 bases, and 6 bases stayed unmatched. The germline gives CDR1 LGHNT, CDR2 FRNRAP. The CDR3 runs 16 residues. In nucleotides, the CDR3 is TGTGCTAGTGGTTTGGTGTTGGGACAGGAAACCTACGAGCAGTACTTC. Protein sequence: CASGLVLGQETYEQYF.

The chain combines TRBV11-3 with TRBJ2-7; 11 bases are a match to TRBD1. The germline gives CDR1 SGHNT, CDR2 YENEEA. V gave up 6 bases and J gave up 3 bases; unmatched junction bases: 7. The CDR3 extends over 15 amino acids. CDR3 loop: CASSAGTGGFYEQYF. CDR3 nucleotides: TGTGCCAGCAGTGCCGGGACAGGGGGTTTCTACGAGCAGTACTTC. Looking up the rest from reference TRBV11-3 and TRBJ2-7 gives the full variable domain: EAGVVQSPRYKIIEKKQPVAFWCNPISGHNTLYWYLQNLGQGPELLIRYENEEAVDDSQLPKDRFSAERLKGVDSTLKIQPAELGDSAVYLCASSAGTGGFYEQYFGPGTRLTVT.

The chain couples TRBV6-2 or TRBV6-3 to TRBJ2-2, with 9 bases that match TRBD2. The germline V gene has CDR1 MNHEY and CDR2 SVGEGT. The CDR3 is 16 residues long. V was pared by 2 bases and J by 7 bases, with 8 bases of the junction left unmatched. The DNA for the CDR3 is TGTGCCAGCAGTTACCTAGCGGGAACCCGAGGCGGGGAGCTGTTTTTT. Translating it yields CASSYLAGTRGGELFF.

The chain's CDR3 is CASSLVAGQSGNTIYF. The CDR3 coding sequence is TGTGCCAGCAGCTTAGTTGCGGGGCAGTCTGGAAACACCATATATTTT. The chain couples TRBV7-8 to TRBJ1-3; possibly TRBD1 for D (5 bases). The CDR3 contains 16 residues. The V and J ends lost 1 base and 1 base respectively, with 11 bases between them. Germline V gene data show CDR1 as SGHVS and CDR2 as FQNEAQ.

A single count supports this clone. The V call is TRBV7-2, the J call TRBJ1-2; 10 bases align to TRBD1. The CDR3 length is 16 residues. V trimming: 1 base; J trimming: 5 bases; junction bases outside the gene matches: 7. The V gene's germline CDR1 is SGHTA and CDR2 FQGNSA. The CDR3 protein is CASSLVEGTGEYGYTF. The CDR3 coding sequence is TGTGCCAGCAGCTTAGTAGAAGGGACAGGGGAATATGGCTACACCTTC. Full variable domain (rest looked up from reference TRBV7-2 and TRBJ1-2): GAGVSQSPSNKVTEKGKDVELRCDPISGHTALYWYRQSLGQGLEFLIYFQGNSAPDKSGLPSDRFSAERTGGSVSTLTIQRTQQEDSAVYLCASSLVEGTGEYGYTFGSGTRLTVV.

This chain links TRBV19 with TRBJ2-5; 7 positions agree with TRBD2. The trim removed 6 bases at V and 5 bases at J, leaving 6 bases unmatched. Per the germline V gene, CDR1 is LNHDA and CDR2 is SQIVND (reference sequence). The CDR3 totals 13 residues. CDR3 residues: CASRRETRETQYF. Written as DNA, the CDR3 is TGTGCCAGTAGGCGGGAGACGAGGGAGACCCAGTACTTC.

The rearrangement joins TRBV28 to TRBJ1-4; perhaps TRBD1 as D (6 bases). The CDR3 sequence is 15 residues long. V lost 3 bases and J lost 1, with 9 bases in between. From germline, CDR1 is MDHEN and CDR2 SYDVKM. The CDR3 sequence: CASSFQGRTNEKLFF. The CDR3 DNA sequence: TGTGCCAGCAGTTTTCAGGGGCGAACTAATGAAAAACTGTTTTTT.

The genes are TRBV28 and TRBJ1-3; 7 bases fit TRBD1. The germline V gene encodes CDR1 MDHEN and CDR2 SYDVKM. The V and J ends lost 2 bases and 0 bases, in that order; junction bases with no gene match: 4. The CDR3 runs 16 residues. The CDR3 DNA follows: TGTGCCAGCAGTTTAAGGACAGGCCACTCTGGAAACACCATATATTTT. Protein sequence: CASSLRTGHSGNTIYF.

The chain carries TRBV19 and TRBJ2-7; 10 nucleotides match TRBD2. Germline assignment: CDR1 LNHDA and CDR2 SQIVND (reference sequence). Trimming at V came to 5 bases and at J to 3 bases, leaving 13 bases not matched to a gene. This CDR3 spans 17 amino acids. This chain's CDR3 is CASSYFAGTSENYEQYF. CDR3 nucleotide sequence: TGTGCCAGTAGTTACTTTGCCGGGACTAGCGAGAACTACGAGCAGTACTTC.

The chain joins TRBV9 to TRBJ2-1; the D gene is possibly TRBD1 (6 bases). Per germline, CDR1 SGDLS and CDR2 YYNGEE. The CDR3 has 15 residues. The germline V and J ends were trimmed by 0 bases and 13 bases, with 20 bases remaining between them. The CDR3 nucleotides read TGTGCCAGCAGCGTAGGCTCCACAGGGAAACAAAGTCAGTTCTTC. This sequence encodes CASSVGSTGKQSQFF.

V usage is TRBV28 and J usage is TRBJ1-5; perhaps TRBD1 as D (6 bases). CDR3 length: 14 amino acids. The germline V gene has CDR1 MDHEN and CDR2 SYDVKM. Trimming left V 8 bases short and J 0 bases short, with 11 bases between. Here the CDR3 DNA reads TGTGCCAGCCTAAGGACAGTTAGCAATCAGCCCCAGCATTTT. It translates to CASLRTVSNQPQHF.

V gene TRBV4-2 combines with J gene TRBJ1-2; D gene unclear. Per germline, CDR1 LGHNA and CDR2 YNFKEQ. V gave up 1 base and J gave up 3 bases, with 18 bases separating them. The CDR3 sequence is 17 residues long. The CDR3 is CASSQVGRILEDYGYTF. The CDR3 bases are TGTGCCAGCAGCCAAGTTGGAAGAATCCTGGAGGACTATGGCTACACCTTC.

The CDR3 sequence: CASSLWGTGATDTQYF. CDR3 bases: TGTGCCAGCAGTTTATGGGGGACAGGGGCCACAGATACGCAGTATTTT. The chain is built from TRBV27 and TRBJ2-3; 10 positions agree with TRBD1. CDR3 length: 16 amino acids. The V gene end was trimmed by 1 base and the J gene end by 2 bases; junction bases not matched to a gene: 3. Looked up from germline, CDR1 is MNHEY and CDR2 is SMNVEV (reference sequence).

The CDR3 protein is CASSVRQGGQETQYF. Written as DNA, the CDR3 is TGTGCCAGCAGTGTCCGACAGGGGGGTCAGGAGACCCAGTACTTC. V and J are TRBV7-8 and TRBJ2-5, with 9 bases matching TRBD1. Trimming removed 6 bases from V and 5 bases from J; junction bases left unmatched: 10. The CDR3 covers 15 residues. Germline V gene data show CDR1 as SGHVS and CDR2 as FQNEAQ.

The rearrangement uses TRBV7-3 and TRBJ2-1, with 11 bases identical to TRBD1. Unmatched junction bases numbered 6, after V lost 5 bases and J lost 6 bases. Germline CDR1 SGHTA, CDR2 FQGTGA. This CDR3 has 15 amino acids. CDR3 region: CASSERGTGGNEQFF. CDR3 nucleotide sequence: TGTGCCAGCAGCGAAAGAGGGACAGGGGGCAATGAGCAGTTCTTC.

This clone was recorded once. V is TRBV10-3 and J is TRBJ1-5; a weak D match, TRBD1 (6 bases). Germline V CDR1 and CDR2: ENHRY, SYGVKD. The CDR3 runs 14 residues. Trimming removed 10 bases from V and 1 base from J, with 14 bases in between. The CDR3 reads CASRGVQSNQPQHF. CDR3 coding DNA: TGTGCCAGCAGGGGAGTCCAAAGCAATCAGCCCCAGCATTTT.

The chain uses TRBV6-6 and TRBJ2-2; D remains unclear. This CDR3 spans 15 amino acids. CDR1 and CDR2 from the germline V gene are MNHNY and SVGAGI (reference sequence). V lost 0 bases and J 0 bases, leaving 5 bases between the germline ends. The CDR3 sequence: CASSYSSANTGELFF. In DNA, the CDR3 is TGTGCCAGCAGTTACTCGTCGGCGAACACCGGGGAGCTGTTTTTT.

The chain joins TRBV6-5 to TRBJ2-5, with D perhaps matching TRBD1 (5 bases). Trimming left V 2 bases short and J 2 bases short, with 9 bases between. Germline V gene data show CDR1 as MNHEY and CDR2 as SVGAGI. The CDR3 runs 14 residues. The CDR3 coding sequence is TGTGCCAGCAGTTACCAGGGCGCACAAGAGACCCAGTACTTC. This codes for CASSYQGAQETQYF.

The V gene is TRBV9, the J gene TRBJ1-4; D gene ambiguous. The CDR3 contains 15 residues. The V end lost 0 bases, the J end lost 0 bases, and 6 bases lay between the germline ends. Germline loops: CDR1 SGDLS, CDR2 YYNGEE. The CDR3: CASSVGGSTNEKLFF. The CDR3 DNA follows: TGTGCCAGCAGCGTAGGTGGCTCAACTAATGAAAAACTGTTTTTT.

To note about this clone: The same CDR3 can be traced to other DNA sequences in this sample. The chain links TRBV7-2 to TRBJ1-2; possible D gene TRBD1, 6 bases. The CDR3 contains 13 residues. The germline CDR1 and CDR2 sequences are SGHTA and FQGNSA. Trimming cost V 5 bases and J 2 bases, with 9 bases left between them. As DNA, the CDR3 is TGTGCCAGCAGCCCTGACAGGAACTATGGCTACACCTTC. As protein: CASSPDRNYGYTF.

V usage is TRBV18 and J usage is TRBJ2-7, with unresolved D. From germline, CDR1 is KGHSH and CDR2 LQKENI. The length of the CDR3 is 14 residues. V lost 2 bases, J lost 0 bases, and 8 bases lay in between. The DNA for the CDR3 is TGTGCCAGCTCACCAGAGGTTAGCTCCTACGAGCAGTACTTC. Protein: CASSPEVSSYEQYF. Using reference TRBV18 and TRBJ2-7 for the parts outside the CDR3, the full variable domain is NAGVMQNPRHLVRRRGQEARLRCSPMKGHSHVYWYRQLPEEGLKFMVYLQKENIIDESGMPKERFSAEFPKEGPSILRIQQVVRGDSAAYFCASSPEVSSYEQYFGPGTRLTVT.